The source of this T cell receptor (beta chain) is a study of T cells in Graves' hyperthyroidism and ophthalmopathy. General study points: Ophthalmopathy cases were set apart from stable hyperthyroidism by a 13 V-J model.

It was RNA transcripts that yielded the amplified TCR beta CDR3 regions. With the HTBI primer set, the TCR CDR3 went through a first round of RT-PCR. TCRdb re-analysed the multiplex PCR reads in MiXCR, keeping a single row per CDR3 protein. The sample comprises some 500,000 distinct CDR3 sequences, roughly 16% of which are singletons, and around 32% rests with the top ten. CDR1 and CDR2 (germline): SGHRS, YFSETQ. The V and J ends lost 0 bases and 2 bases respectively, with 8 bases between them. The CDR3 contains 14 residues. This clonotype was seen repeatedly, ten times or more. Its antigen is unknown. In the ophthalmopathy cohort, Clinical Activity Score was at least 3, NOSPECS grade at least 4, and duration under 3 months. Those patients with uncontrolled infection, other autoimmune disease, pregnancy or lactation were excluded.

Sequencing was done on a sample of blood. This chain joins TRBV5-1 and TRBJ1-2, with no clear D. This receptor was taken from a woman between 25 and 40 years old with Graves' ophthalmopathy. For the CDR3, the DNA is TGCGCCAGCAGCTTGGGAGGTCAAAACTATGGCTACACCTTC. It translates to CASSLGGQNYGYTF.